This T cell receptor beta chain was sequenced in a study of blood T cell repertoires in COVID-19. From germline, CDR1 is MDHEN and CDR2 SYDVKM. Trimming pared 6 bases from V and 9 bases from J, leaving 24 bases between. This CDR3 spans 16 amino acids. The method was immunoSEQ multiplex PCR; TCRdb's version includes in-frame clones alone and lacks a portion of them. The table has some 220,000 clones, 65% to 85% seen once; the top ten hold 9.5% to 15%. The material sequenced was peripheral blood. This sequence joins TRBV28 and TRBJ2-1, with a possible D match to TRBD2 (5 bases). The clonotype comes from a human donor in a cohort sampled during active COVID-19. The CDR3 is CASRLGGARPWGEQFF. CDR3 bases: TGTGCCAGCAGGTTAGGAGGAGCGCGACCGTGGGGTGAGCAGTTCTTC.